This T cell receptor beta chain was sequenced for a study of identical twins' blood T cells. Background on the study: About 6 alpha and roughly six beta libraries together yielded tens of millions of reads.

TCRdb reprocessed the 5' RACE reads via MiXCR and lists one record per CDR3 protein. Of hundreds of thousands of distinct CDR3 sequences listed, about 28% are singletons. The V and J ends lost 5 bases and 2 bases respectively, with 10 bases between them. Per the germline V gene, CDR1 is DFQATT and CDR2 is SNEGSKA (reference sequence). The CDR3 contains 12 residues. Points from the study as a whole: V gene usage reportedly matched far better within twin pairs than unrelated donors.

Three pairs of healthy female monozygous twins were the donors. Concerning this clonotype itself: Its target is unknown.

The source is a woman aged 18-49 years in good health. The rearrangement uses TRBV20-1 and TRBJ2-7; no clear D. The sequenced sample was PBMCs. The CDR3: CSAGVGTYEQYF. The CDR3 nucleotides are TGCAGTGCTGGGGTCGGAACCTACGAGCAGTACTTC.